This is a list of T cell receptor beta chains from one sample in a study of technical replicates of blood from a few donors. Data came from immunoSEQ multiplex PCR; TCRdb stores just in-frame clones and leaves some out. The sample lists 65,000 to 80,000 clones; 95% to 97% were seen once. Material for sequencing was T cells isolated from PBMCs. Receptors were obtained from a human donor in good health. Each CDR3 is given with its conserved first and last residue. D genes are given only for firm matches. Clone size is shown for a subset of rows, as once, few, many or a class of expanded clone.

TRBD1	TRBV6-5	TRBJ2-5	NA	TGTGCCAGCGCCAGGACAGGAGTATTGGAGACCCAGTACTTC	CASARTGVLETQYF
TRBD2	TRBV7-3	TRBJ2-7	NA	TGTGCCAGCAGCTTAGTAAGCGGGGCTCGCGACGAGCAGTACTTC	CASSLVSGARDEQYF
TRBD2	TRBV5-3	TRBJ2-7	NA	TGTGCCAGAAGCTTGGGGCAGGGGACTAGCTTCAGCTCCTACGAGCAGTACTTC	CARSLGQGTSFSSYEQYF
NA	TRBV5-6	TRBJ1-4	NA	TGTGCCAGCAGCTCGAGGACTAATGAAAAACTGTTTTTT	CASSSRTNEKLFF
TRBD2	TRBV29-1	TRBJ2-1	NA	TGCAGCGTTGATTCAGCGGGAGCCGTGAATGAGCAGTTCTTC	CSVDSAGAVNEQFF
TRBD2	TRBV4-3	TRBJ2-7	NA	TGCGCCAGCCCCCCACTAGCGGGAGAAGGCGAGCAGTACTTC	CASPPLAGEGEQYF
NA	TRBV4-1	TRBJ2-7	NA	TGCGCCAGCAGCCACCTCCGGGACTCATTTTACGAGCAGTACTTC	CASSHLRDSFYEQYF
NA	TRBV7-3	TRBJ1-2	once	TGTGCCAGCAGCTTAGGGGGGGCAGGAGGCGGCTACACCTTC	CASSLGGAGGGYTF
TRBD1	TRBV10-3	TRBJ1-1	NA	TGTGCCATCAGTGAGCCCAAGACAGGGAGGCACACTGAAGCTTTCTTT	CAISEPKTGRHTEAFF
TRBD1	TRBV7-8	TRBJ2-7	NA	TGTGCCAGCAGCTCGGGGACAGTTTACGAGCAGTACTTC	CASSSGTVYEQYF
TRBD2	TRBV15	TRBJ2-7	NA	TGTGCCACCAGCAGATTATCCGGGAGGGATGAGCAGTACTTC	CATSRLSGRDEQYF
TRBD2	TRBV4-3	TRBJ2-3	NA	TGCGCCAGCAGCCAAGATTATAGCGGGAGGGCAGATACGCAGTATTTT	CASSQDYSGRADTQYF
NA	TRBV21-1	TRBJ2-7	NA	TGTGCCAGCAGCAATACTCACGAGCAGTACTTC	CASSNTHEQYF
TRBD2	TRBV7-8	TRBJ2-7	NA	TGTGCCAGCAGAGATAGCGGGAGGCCCTACGAGCAGTACTTC	CASRDSGRPYEQYF
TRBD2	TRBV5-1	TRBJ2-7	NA	TGCGCCAGCAGCTCCGGGACTAGCGGGACTCCCTACGAGCAGTACTTC	CASSSGTSGTPYEQYF
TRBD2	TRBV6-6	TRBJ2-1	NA	TGTGCCAGCAGCGGCGGGAGTAGGAATGAGCAGTTCTTC	CASSGGSRNEQFF
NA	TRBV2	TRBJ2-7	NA	TGTGCCAGCAGTCGAGGGTTTCTAAGCTCCTACGAGCAGTACTTC	CASSRGFLSSYEQYF
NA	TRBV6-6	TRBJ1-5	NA	TGTGCCAGCATGACTGGAGACAGGCTTTATCAGCCCCAGCATTTT	CASMTGDRLYQPQHF
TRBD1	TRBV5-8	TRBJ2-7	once	TGTGCCAGCAGCCCCGGGACAGGGAGGCGCGAGCAGTACTTC	CASSPGTGRREQYF
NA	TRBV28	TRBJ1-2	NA	TGTGCCAGCAGCCCCTTGGACAGCTCTTATGGCTACACCTTC	CASSPLDSSYGYTF
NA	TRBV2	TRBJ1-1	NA	TGTGCCATCGATGGACACCCGAACACTGAAGCTTTCTTT	CAIDGHPNTEAFF
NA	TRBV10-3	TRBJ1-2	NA	TGTGCCATCGGGTCGGGGGATGGCTACACCTTC	CAIGSGDGYTF
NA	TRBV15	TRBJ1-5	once	TGTGCCACCAACAGGCGCCCTTTTAGCAATCAGCCCCAGCATTTT	CATNRRPFSNQPQHF
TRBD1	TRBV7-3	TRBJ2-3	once	TGTGCCAGCAGCCCAACTGGGGACAGTACGCAGTATTTT	CASSPTGDSTQYF
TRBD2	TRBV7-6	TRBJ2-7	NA	TGTGCCAGCAGCTCAAGAAGGGGAGGGACTCGGTACGAGCAGTACTTC	CASSSRRGGTRYEQYF
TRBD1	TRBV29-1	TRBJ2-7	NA	TGCAGCGTTGAAGGACAGGGACCTCCCTACGAGCAGTACTTC	CSVEGQGPPYEQYF
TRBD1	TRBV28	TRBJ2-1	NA	TGTGCCAGCAGTTCCGGGACAGGCAATCTCAATGAGCAGTTCTTC	CASSSGTGNLNEQFF
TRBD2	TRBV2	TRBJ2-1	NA	TGTGCCAGCAGTTTAGCGGGACCGGGGGATGAGCAGTTCTTC	CASSLAGPGDEQFF
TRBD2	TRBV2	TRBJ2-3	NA	TGTGCCAGCGTGGAGTTGGGGAGGGCAAGCACAGATACGCAGTATTTT	CASVELGRASTDTQYF
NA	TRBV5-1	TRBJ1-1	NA	TGCGCCAGCAGTGGCTCGGAGAGCACTGAAGCTTTCTTT	CASSGSESTEAFF
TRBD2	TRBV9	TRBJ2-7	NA	TGTGCCAGCAGCGTAGATTTAGCGGGAGGCAACGAGCAGTACTTC	CASSVDLAGGNEQYF